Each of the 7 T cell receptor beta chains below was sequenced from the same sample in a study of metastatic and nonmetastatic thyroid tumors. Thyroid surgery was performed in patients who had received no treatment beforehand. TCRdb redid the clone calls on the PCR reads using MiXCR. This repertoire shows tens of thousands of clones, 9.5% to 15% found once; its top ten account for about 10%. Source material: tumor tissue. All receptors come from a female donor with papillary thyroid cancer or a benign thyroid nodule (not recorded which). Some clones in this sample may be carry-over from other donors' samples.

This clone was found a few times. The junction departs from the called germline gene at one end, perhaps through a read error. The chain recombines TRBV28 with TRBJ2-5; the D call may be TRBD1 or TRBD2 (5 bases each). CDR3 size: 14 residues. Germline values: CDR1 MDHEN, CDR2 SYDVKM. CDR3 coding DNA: TGTGCAAGCAGCAACATAGAGGGGCTCGAGACCCAGTACTTC. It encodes CASSNIEGLETQYF.

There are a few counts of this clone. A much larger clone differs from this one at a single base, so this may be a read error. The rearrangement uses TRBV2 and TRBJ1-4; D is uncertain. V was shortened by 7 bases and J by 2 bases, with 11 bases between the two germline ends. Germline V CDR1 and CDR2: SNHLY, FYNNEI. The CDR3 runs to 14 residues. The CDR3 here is CASTTIATNEKLFF. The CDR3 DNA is TGTGCCAGCACAACTATAGCTACTAATGAAAAACTGTTTTTT.

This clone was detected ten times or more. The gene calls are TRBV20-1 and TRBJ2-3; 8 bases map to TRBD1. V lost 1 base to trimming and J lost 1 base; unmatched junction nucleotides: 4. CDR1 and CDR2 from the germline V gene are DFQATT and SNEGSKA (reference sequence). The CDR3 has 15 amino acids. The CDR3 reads CSARGTGLGTDTQYF. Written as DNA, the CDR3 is TGCAGTGCTAGAGGGACAGGGTTGGGCACAGATACGCAGTATTTT.

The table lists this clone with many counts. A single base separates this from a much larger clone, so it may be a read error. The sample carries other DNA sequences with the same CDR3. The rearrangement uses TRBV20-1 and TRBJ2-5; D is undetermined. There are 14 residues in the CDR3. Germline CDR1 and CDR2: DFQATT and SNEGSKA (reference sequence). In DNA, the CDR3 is TGCAGTGCTAGGGACCTTAGTTTTCAAGAAACCCAGTACTTC. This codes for CSARDLSFQETQYF.

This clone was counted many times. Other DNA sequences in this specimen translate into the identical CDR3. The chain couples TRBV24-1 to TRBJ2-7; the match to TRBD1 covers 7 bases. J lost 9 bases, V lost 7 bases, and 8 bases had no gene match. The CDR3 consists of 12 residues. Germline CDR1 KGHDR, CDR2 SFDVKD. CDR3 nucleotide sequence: TGTGCCACCAGCGACGACAGGGAAGGGCAGTACTTC. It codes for CATSDDREGQYF.

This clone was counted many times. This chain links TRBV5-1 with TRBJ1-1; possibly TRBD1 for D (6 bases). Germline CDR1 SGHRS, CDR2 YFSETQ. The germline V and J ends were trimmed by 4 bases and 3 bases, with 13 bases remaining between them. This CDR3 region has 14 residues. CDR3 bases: TGCGCCAGCAGCCTTGTGAACAGGGACACTGAAGCTTTCTTT. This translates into CASSLVNRDTEAFF.

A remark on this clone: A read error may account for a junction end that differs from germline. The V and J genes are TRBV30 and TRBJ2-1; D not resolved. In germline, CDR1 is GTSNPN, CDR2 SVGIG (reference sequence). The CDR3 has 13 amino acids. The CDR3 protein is CAWSSTPDSRKLF. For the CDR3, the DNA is TGTGCCTGGAGTTCTACCCCAGATAGTAGGAAGTTATTC. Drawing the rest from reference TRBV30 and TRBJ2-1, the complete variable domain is SQTIHQWPATLVQPVGSPLSLECTVEGTSNPNLYWYRQAAGRGLQLLFYSVGIGQISSEVPQNLSASRPQDRQFILSSKKLLLSDSGFYLCAWSSTPDSRKLFGPGTRLTVL.